This T cell receptor (beta chain) was identified in a study of T cells in Graves' hyperthyroidism and ophthalmopathy. The sample holds many counts of this clonotype. TCR beta CDR3 regions were amplified from RNA. TCR CDR3 underwent first-round RT-PCR with the HTBI primer set. Each CDR3 protein is one row after TCRdb ran MiXCR on the multiplex PCR reads. The table shows around 440,000 distinct CDR3 sequences, with approximately 14% occurring only once. The CDR3 runs 13 residues. Trimming removed 8 bases at V and 3 bases at J, with 14 bases between. CDR1 MNHNS and CDR2 SASEGT come from the germline V gene.

The rearrangement joins TRBV6-1 to TRBJ2-7; tentatively, D is TRBD1 or TRBD2 (5 bases each). This sequence originates from a woman aged 18-29 years with Graves' hyperthyroidism. The source material was blood. For the CDR3, the DNA is TGTGCCAGCGGAGGAGAACAGGTCTACGAGCAGTACTTC. This translates into CASGGEQVYEQYF.